Presented here are 24 T cell receptor beta chains from one specimen sequenced in a study of blood T cells in healthy people across ages. For the second PCR, which ran for 7 to 11 cycles, a sample-barcoded 5' primer and a J-beta primer mix were used. TCRdb reprocessed the 5' RACE reads with MiXCR, giving one entry per CDR3 protein. The repertoire holds 780,000 or so distinct CDR3 sequences, with roughly 25% as singletons. This sample also belongs to another study, concerning T cells of mothers and their children.

The material sequenced was blood. The receptors here all came from a boy aged 5-17 years in good health.

The chain is built from TRBV6-2 or TRBV6-3 and TRBJ2-4; 8 bases are a match to TRBD1. Germline assignment: CDR1 MNHEY and CDR2 SVGEGT. V trimming: 6 bases; J trimming: 5 bases; junction bases outside the gene matches: 18. This CDR3 has 18 residues. The CDR3 spells CASSHPIALPGGENIQYF. DNA for the CDR3: TGTGCCAGCAGCCACCCTATCGCTCTGCCAGGGGGCGAAAACATTCAGTACTTC.

The chain couples TRBV11-1 to TRBJ2-3; D might be TRBD1 (5 bases). Trimming pared 0 bases from V and 3 bases from J, leaving 7 bases between. CDR3 length: 14 amino acids. CDR1 is SGHAT and CDR2 is FQDESV in the germline V gene (reference sequence). The CDR3 bases are TGTGCCAGCAGCTTAGCCAGACAGACAGATACGCAGTATTTT. This sequence encodes CASSLARQTDTQYF.

The chain carries TRBV28 and TRBJ1-5; D is unresolved. The CDR3 runs 17 residues. CDR1 is MDHEN and CDR2 is SYDVKM in the germline V gene. Trimming left V 3 bases short and J 0 bases short, with 15 bases between. CDR3 sequence (DNA): TGTGCCAGCAGTTTGGCAGAACCCCCTTATAGCAATCAGCCCCAGCATTTT. Its protein is CASSLAEPPYSNQPQHF.

The genes are TRBV29-1 and TRBJ2-7; possibly TRBD2 for D (6 bases). V lost 7 bases and J 3 bases, leaving 13 bases between the germline ends. The CDR3 sequence is 12 residues long. The germline gives CDR1 SQVTM, CDR2 ANQGSEA. This CDR3 reads CSGRDGGYEQYF. The CDR3, as DNA: TGCAGCGGCCGGGACGGGGGCTACGAGCAGTACTTC.

This clonotype occurred a few times. The chain is built from TRBV2 and TRBJ2-5, with D perhaps matching TRBD2 (6 bases). This CDR3 contains 16 residues. CDR1 and CDR2 from the germline V gene are SNHLY and FYNNEI. Trimming took off 4 bases at V and 4 bases at J, with 19 bases between the two ends. The CDR3 is CASSGAGLPEIETQYF. Here the CDR3 DNA reads TGTGCCAGCAGTGGGGCGGGGCTCCCCGAAATAGAGACCCAGTACTTC.

The chain is built from TRBV5-1 and TRBJ2-5; D is perhaps TRBD1 or TRBD2 (5 bases each). Trimming pared 4 bases from V and 0 bases from J, leaving 10 bases between. CDR3 length: 14 amino acids. Germline lookup yields CDR1 SGHRS and CDR2 YFSETQ. The CDR3 protein is CASSTGTYQETQYF. In nucleotides, the CDR3 is TGCGCCAGCAGCACCGGGACGTACCAAGAGACCCAGTACTTC.

The V call is TRBV7-9, the J call TRBJ1-1; D perhaps matches TRBD1 (6 bases). V shed 5 bases and J shed 0 bases, with 19 bases lying between them. The CDR3 runs 17 residues. Germline CDR1 and CDR2: SEHNR and FQNEAQ (reference sequence). The CDR3 coding sequence is TGTGCCAGCAGCACAGATGTGCGGACAGCCCTGAACACTGAAGCTTTCTTT. Protein product: CASSTDVRTALNTEAFF.

The V and J genes are TRBV27 and TRBJ2-3; D is undetermined. Germline CDR1 and CDR2: MNHEY and SMNVEV (reference sequence). Between the trimmed V and J ends, which lost 1 base and 1 base, there was a span of 3 bases. The CDR3 is made up of 13 amino acids. CDR3 in amino acids: CASSLLRTDTQYF. The CDR3 DNA follows: TGTGCCAGCAGTTTATTACGCACAGATACGCAGTATTTT.

This chain uses TRBV5-5 with TRBJ2-1, with 7 positions matching TRBD2. CDR1 is SGHKS and CDR2 is YYEKEE in the germline V gene (reference sequence). The CDR3 has 15 residues. The V segment lost 4 bases and the J segment 2 bases; nucleotides outside the gene matches: 6. The CDR3 spells CASSPLAIPYNEQFF. CDR3 sequence (DNA): TGTGCCAGCAGCCCACTAGCGATCCCCTACAATGAGCAGTTCTTC. Full variable domain (remainder filled in from reference TRBV5-5 and TRBJ2-1): DAGVTQSPTHLIKTRGQQVTLRCSPISGHKSVSWYQQVLGQGPQFIFQYYEKEERGRGNFPDRFSARQFPNYSSELNVNALLLGDSALYLCASSPLAIPYNEQFFGPGTRLTVL.

Comments on this clonotype: One end of the junction fails to match germline, which may point to a read error. V and J are TRBV10-3 and TRBJ1-3; weak D call: TRBD1 (5 bases). The germline CDR1 and CDR2 sequences are ENHRY and SYGVKD. The CDR3 extends over 15 amino acids. The CDR3 loop is CAISESGLSGNTVYF. CDR3 sequence (DNA): TGTGCCATCAGTGAGTCGGGACTATCTGGAAACACCGTATATTTT.

This clonotype showed up many times. This CDR3 reads CASTDPDASYNEQFF. The CDR3 nucleotides read TGTGCCAGCACCGACCCGGACGCAAGCTACAATGAGCAGTTCTTC. The rearrangement joins TRBV6-6 to TRBJ2-1; D remains ambiguous. Germline values: CDR1 MNHNY, CDR2 SVGAGI (reference sequence). V was cut by 7 bases and J by 3 bases, with 16 bases left in between. There are 15 residues in the CDR3.

This clonotype was detected only a few times. The V gene is TRBV7-6, the J gene TRBJ2-4; no definite D call. With 1 base removed from V and 3 bases from J, the gap between germline ends came to 13 bases. This CDR3 spans 16 amino acids. Germline assignment: CDR1 SGHVS and CDR2 FNYEAQ. The DNA for the CDR3 is TGTGCCAGCAGCTTAGGGCCCGGGTATGACAAAAACATTCAGTACTTC. This encodes CASSLGPGYDKNIQYF.

Only one count was recorded for this clonotype. J is TRBJ1-1 and V is TRBV29-1; 9 bases are shared with TRBD1. The CDR3 covers 14 residues. J lost 7 bases, V lost 3 bases, and 9 bases had no gene match. In germline, CDR1 is SQVTM, CDR2 ANQGSEA. This chain's CDR3 is CSVENRDRANEAFF. The CDR3 DNA follows: TGCAGCGTTGAGAACCGGGACAGGGCAAATGAAGCTTTCTTT.

This clonotype was found many times. V is TRBV27 and J is TRBJ2-4; tentatively, D is TRBD2 (5 bases). Germline CDR1 MNHEY, CDR2 SMNVEV (reference sequence). Trimming took 5 bases from V and 7 from J, leaving 15 bases between them. The CDR3 length is 14 residues. The CDR3 nucleotides read TGTGCCAGCAGTCCAGAAGAGGGTCTGAACATTCAGTACTTC. It yields the protein CASSPEEGLNIQYF.

The chain uses TRBV15 and TRBJ1-5; a possible D gene is TRBD1 (5 bases). Trimming shortened V by 1 base and J by 0 bases, and 7 bases separated the two germline ends. The CDR3 is made up of 15 amino acids. Per germline, CDR1 LNHNV and CDR2 YYDKDF (reference sequence). The CDR3 sequence is CATSRGDSSNQPQHF. CDR3 coding DNA: TGTGCCACCAGCAGAGGAGACAGTAGCAATCAGCCCCAGCATTTT.

This clonotype was found a few times. The CDR3 coding sequence is TGCGCCAGCAGCCAAGATCGCAGGAGTGGCGAAAAACTGTTTTTT. Protein sequence: CASSQDRRSGEKLFF. The chain carries TRBV4-3 and TRBJ1-4; D is undetermined. CDR3 length equals 15 residues. Germline V CDR1 and CDR2: LGHNA, YSLEER. Between the trimmed V and J ends, which lost 0 bases and 8 bases, there was a span of 13 bases.

The rearrangement links TRBV28 to TRBJ2-6; unclear D gene. The CDR3 length is 13 residues. CDR1 is MDHEN, CDR2 SYDVKM, per germline. V shed 7 bases and J shed 0 bases, with 4 bases lying between them. The chain's CDR3 is CASIHSGANVLTF. The CDR3 coding sequence is TGTGCCAGCATCCACTCTGGGGCCAACGTCCTGACTTTC.

This clonotype was counted a few times. The chain joins TRBV29-1 to TRBJ1-4; maybe TRBD1 (5 bases). This CDR3 comprises 13 residues. V lost 4 bases and J lost 5, with 11 bases in between. From germline, CDR1 is SQVTM and CDR2 ANQGSEA. CDR3 protein: CSVGPGVNEKLFF. The DNA for the CDR3 is TGCAGCGTTGGCCCGGGGGTGAATGAAAAACTGTTTTTT.

In regard to this clonotype: This likely comes from a read error, as the CDR3 has no conserved phenylalanine or tryptophan at its end. The chain employs TRBV2 and TRBJ2-2; possibly TRBD1 for D (5 bases). Trimming removed 7 bases at V and 0 bases at J, with 9 bases between. Germline V gene lookup returns CDR1 SNHLY and CDR2 FYNNEI. The CDR3 contains 14 residues. The CDR3 region is CASKDTANTGELFS. The CDR3 nucleotides read TGTGCCAGCAAGGACACCGCGAACACCGGGGAGCTGTTTTCT.

V and J are TRBV20-1 and TRBJ2-5; D may be TRBD1 (6 bases). Trimming left V 1 base short and J 1 base short, with 22 bases between. The CDR3 totals 18 residues. The germline V gene has CDR1 DFQATT and CDR2 SNEGSKA (reference sequence). CDR3 nucleotides: TGCAGTGCTAGAGGGGCAGGGGCCCGATTTGGGTTCCAAGAGACCCAGTACTTC. This gives the protein CSARGAGARFGFQETQYF.

In this sample, this clonotype turned up a few times. The J gene is TRBJ2-7, the V gene TRBV7-9; D possibly uses TRBD1 or TRBD2 (6 bases each). Germline values: CDR1 SEHNR, CDR2 FQNEAQ (reference sequence). Trimming stripped 5 bases from V and 0 bases from J, with 17 bases between. The CDR3 is 16 residues long. In DNA form, the CDR3 reads TGTGCCAGCAGCAGGGGGGTAGGCCTAAGCTCCTACGAGCAGTACTTC. Its protein product is CASSRGVGLSSYEQYF.

This clonotype came up a few times. The chain has TRBV29-1 and TRBJ1-6; D perhaps matches TRBD1 (6 bases). Germline-derived CDR1 and CDR2 are SQVTM and ANQGSEA. The CDR3 consists of 13 residues. V was shortened by 4 bases and J by 10 bases, with 14 bases between the two germline ends. CDR3 coding DNA: TGCAGCGTTGCTGAGAACAGGGTCTCACCCCTCCACTTT. This encodes CSVAENRVSPLHF.

This clonotype was counted between two and nine times. In nucleotides, the CDR3 is TGTGCCAGCAGCTTAGGCCATCAGGGTGAGCAGTTCTTC. This translates into CASSLGHQGEQFF. V is TRBV7-8 and J is TRBJ2-1; tentative D call: TRBD1 (5 bases). V was clipped by 1 base and J by 9 bases, with 10 bases between them. The germline V gene encodes CDR1 SGHVS and CDR2 FQNEAQ. This CDR3 contains 13 residues.

The J gene is TRBJ2-3, the V gene TRBV28; D is perhaps TRBD2 (7 bases). The length of the CDR3 is 12 residues. Looked up from germline, CDR1 is MDHEN and CDR2 is SYDVKM. The V and J ends lost 3 bases and 11 bases respectively, with 12 bases between them. The CDR3: CASSLGGAGQYF. CDR3 bases: TGTGCCAGCAGTTTGGGGGGGGCAGGGCAGTATTTT.